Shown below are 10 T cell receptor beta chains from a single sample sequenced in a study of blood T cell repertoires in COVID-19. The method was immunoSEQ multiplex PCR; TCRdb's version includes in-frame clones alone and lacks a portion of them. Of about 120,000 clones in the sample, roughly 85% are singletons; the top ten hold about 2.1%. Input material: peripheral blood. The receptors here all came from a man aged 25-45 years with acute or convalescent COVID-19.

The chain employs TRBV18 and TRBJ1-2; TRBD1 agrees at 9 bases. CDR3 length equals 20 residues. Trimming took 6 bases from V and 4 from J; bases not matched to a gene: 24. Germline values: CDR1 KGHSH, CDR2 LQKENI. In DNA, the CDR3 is TGTGCCAGCTCCCCGTACATAGCCGGGAACAGGGGGCTGGAGAGCTATGGCTACACCTTC. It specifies CASSPYIAGNRGLESYGYTF.

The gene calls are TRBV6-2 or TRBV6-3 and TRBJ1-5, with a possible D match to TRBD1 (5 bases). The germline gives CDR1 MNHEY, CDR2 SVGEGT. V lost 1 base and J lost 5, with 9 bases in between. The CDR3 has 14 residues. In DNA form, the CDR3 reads TGTGCCAGCAGTTACTTGTCGGGGGATCAGCCCCAGCATTTT. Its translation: CASSYLSGDQPQHF.

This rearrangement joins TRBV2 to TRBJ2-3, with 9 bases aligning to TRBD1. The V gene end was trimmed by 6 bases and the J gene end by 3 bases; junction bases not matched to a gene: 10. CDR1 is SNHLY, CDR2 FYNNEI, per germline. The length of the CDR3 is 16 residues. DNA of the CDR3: TGTGCCAGCAGCAAGGGTTGGGGGACAGGGACAGATACGCAGTATTTT. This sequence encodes CASSKGWGTGTDTQYF.

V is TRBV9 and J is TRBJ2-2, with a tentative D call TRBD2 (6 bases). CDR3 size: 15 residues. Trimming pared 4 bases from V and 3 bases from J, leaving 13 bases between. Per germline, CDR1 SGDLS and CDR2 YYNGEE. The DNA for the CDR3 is TGTGCCAGCAGCATCCGGGACTTGCACACCGGGGAGCTGTTTTTT. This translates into CASSIRDLHTGELFF.

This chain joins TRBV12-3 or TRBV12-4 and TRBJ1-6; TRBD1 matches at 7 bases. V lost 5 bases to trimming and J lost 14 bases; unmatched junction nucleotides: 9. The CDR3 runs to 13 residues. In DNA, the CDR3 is TGTGCCAGCAGTCCCACAGGGGAACGGTCCCTCCACTTT. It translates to CASSPTGERSLHF.

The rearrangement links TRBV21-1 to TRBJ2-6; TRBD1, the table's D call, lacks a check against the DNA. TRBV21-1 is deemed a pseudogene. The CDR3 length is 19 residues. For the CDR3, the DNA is TGTGCCAGCAGCCACGGACAGTTCCTAATTTCCTCTGGGGCCAACGTCCTGACTTTC. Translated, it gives CASSHGQFLISSGANVLTF.

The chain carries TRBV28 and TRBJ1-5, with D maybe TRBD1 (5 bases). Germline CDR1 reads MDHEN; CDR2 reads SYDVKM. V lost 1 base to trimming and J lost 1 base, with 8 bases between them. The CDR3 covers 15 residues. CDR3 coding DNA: TGTGCCAGCAGTTTATCGGCAGGGAGCAATCAGCCCCAGCATTTT. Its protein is CASSLSAGSNQPQHF.

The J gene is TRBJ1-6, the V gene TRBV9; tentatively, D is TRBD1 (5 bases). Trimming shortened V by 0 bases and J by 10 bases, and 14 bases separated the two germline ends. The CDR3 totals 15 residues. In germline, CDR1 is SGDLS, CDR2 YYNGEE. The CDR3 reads CASSVVVDWGSPLHF. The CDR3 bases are TGTGCCAGCAGCGTAGTAGTGGATTGGGGCTCACCCCTCCACTTT. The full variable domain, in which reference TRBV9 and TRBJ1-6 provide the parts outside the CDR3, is DSGVTQTPKHLITATGQRVTLRCSPRSGDLSVYWYQQSLDQGLQFLIQYYNGEERAKGNILERFSAQQFPDLHSELNLSSLELGDSALYFCASSVVVDWGSPLHFGNGTRLTVT.

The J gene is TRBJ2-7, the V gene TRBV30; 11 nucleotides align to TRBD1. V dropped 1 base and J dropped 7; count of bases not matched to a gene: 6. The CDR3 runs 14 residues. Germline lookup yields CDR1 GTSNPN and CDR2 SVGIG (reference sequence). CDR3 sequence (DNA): TGTGCCTGGAGTGGATCGGACAGGGGGCTGGAGCAGTACTTC. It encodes CAWSGSDRGLEQYF.

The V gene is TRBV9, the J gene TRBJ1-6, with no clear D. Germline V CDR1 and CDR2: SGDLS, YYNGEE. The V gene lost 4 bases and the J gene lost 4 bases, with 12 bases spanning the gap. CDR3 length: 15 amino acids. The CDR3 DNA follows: TGTGCCAGCAGCCCCCGGACGGGGTATAATTCACCCCTCCACTTT. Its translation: CASSPRTGYNSPLHF. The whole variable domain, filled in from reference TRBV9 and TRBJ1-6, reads DSGVTQTPKHLITATGQRVTLRCSPRSGDLSVYWYQQSLDQGLQFLIQYYNGEERAKGNILERFSAQQFPDLHSELNLSSLELGDSALYFCASSPRTGYNSPLHFGNGTRLTVT.